The next 26 T cell receptor beta chains were all read from a single sample in a study of cytomegalovirus exposure and HLA in healthy donors. 60 Vbeta and 13 Jbeta primers were used in PCR. TCRdb's copy holds only in-frame clones and misses some; the assay was immunoSEQ multiplex PCR. In the table there are 150,000 or so clones, approximately 84% of which are singletons. The sample comprised PBMCs. The receptors here all came from a man aged 30 to 39 in good health and CMV-seropositive.

This chain uses TRBV12-5 with TRBJ2-3; 13 bases map to TRBD2. There are 17 residues in the CDR3. Trimming cost V 5 bases and J 3 bases; bases outside gene matches: 8. Germline lookup yields CDR1 LGHNT and CDR2 FRNRAP. The CDR3 loop reads CASGHGLAGDGTDTQYF. The CDR3 DNA is TGTGCTAGTGGTCACGGACTAGCGGGAGACGGGACAGATACGCAGTATTTT.

The chain joins TRBV7-9 to TRBJ2-7, with TRBD2 as a possible D gene (5 bases). With 5 bases removed from V and 7 bases from J, the gap between germline ends came to 18 bases. This CDR3 is built from 14 residues. Germline loops: CDR1 SEHNR, CDR2 FQNEAQ (reference sequence). CDR3 in amino acids: CASSLTPLTGEQYF. In DNA, the CDR3 is TGTGCCAGCAGCCTGACACCACTAACGGGGGAGCAGTACTTC. Filled out from reference TRBV7-9 and TRBJ2-7, the complete variable domain reads DTGVSQNPRHKITKRGQNVTFRCDPISEHNRLYWYRQTLGQGPEFLTYFQNEAQLEKSRLLSDRFSAERPKGSFSTLEIQRTEQGDSAMYLCASSLTPLTGEQYFGPGTRLTVT.

The chain joins TRBV5-1 to TRBJ2-2, with 7 positions matching TRBD1. From germline, CDR1 is SGHRS and CDR2 YFSETQ. The V and J ends lost 7 bases and 3 bases, in that order; junction bases with no gene match: 6. The CDR3 totals 14 residues. The CDR3 spells CASEPGQHTGELFF. DNA for the CDR3: TGCGCCAGCGAACCGGGACAGCACACCGGGGAGCTGTTTTTT.

The chain is built from TRBV7-9 and TRBJ1-1; 7 bases align to TRBD1. J gave up 2 bases and V 5 bases, and 5 bases lay outside the gene matches. CDR1 is SEHNR, CDR2 FQNEAQ, per germline (reference sequence). The CDR3 spans 14 residues. DNA for the CDR3: TGTGCCAGCAGCCGAGGGACAGCCAACACTGAAGCTTTCTTT. Translation gives CASSRGTANTEAFF.

This chain connects TRBV21-1 to TRBJ1-3; the table gives TRBD1 as D, unverified against the DNA. TRBV21-1 is flagged as a pseudogene. The CDR3 contains 15 residues. The CDR3 DNA reads TGTGCCAGCAGCAAAGTCGGGCAGGGGCAGGACACCATATATTTT. Its translation is CASSKVGQGQDTIYF.

This chain uses TRBV29-1 with TRBJ2-7; 8 bases are shared with TRBD1. The germline V gene has CDR1 SQVTM and CDR2 ANQGSEA. J was trimmed by 2 bases and V by 7 bases; bases with no gene match: 7. The CDR3 consists of 13 residues. The CDR3 reads CSARTGQAYEQYF. Here the CDR3 DNA reads TGCAGCGCAAGGACAGGGCAGGCCTACGAGCAGTACTTC.

The V call is TRBV6-5, the J call TRBJ2-1; 11 bases agree with TRBD2. V gave up 2 bases and J gave up 9 bases; unmatched junction bases: 6. The CDR3 is 15 residues long. Looked up from germline, CDR1 is MNHEY and CDR2 is SVGAGI. This CDR3 is CASSYQGLAVSEQFF. The DNA of the CDR3 is TGTGCCAGCAGTTACCAGGGACTAGCGGTTTCTGAGCAGTTCTTC.

The chain uses TRBV9 and TRBJ2-7; D gene uncertain. Looked up from germline, CDR1 is SGDLS and CDR2 is YYNGEE. Trimming shortened V by 0 bases and J by 4 bases, and 14 bases separated the two germline ends. This CDR3 has 15 amino acids. The CDR3 DNA is TGTGCCAGCAGCGTAGGAGGTACTCCCCAATACGAGCAGTACTTC. Amino acid sequence: CASSVGGTPQYEQYF.

The rearrangement joins TRBV28 to TRBJ2-7, with 10 bases fitting TRBD1. Unmatched junction bases numbered 3, after V lost 2 bases and J lost 2 bases. Germline V CDR1 and CDR2: MDHEN, SYDVKM. This CDR3 spans 15 amino acids. CDR3 amino acids: CASSLTGTGAYEQYF. CDR3 bases: TGTGCCAGCAGTTTAACCGGGACAGGGGCCTACGAGCAGTACTTC.

This chain joins TRBV29-1 and TRBJ1-1; D is possibly TRBD1 (5 bases). Germline-derived CDR1 and CDR2 are SQVTM and ANQGSEA. V was clipped by 7 bases and J by 5 bases, with 26 bases between them. This CDR3 comprises 16 residues. The CDR3 is CSAGGRGDGTGTEAFF. For the CDR3, the DNA is TGCAGCGCCGGAGGGAGGGGAGACGGGACGGGGACTGAAGCTTTCTTT. Full variable domain (rest looked up from reference TRBV29-1 and TRBJ1-1): SAVISQKPSRDICQRGTSLTIQCQVDSQVTMMFWYRQQPGQSLTLIATANQGSEATYESGFVIDKFPISRPNLTFSTLTVSNMSPEDSSIYLCSAGGRGDGTGTEAFFGQGTRLTVV.

The V gene is TRBV27, the J gene TRBJ2-7, with TRBD2 matching 8 bases. The ends lost 7 bases at V and 4 bases at J; junction bases unmatched: 15. The CDR3 is 16 residues long. CDR1 and CDR2 from the germline V gene are MNHEY and SMNVEV (reference sequence). This CDR3 reads CASNPQGVSGAYEQYF. The CDR3 DNA is TGTGCCAGCAACCCTCAAGGAGTTAGCGGGGCATACGAGCAGTACTTC.

The rearrangement joins TRBV6-6 to TRBJ2-7; tentative D call: TRBD2 (6 bases). The germline V gene encodes CDR1 MNHNY and CDR2 SVGAGI (reference sequence). V gave up 6 bases and J gave up 3 bases, with 12 bases separating them. The CDR3 is 13 amino acids. The CDR3 spells CASSRRDFYEQYF. The CDR3 DNA reads as TGTGCCAGCAGCCGCCGGGACTTCTACGAGCAGTACTTC.

The CDR3 DNA is TGTGCCTGGAACAGGGTTAGCAATCAGCCCCAGCATTTT. This translates into CAWNRVSNQPQHF. The chain recombines TRBV30 with TRBJ1-5, with D tentatively TRBD1 (6 bases). Germline-derived CDR1 and CDR2 are GTSNPN and SVGIG (reference sequence). The ends were cut back, 4 bases at V and 0 bases at J, with 7 bases in the middle. The CDR3 length is 13 residues.

V is TRBV4-2 and J is TRBJ2-7; maybe TRBD1 (5 bases). Germline V gene lookup returns CDR1 LGHNA and CDR2 YNFKEQ. V lost 1 base and J 7 bases, leaving 14 bases between the germline ends. The CDR3 runs 14 residues. DNA for the CDR3: TGTGCCAGCAGCCAAGCGACAGATCTTTTAGAGCAGTACTTC. Its translation: CASSQATDLLEQYF.

The chain employs TRBV7-2 and TRBJ1-2; D not resolved. This CDR3 is 15 amino acids long. V lost 5 bases to trimming and J lost 7 bases, with 20 bases between them. Germline CDR1 SGHTA, CDR2 FQGNSA. CDR3 DNA: TGTGCCAGCAGCCACGAGGACGGAGGTCGTTTTGGCTACACCTTC. It codes for CASSHEDGGRFGYTF.

The chain has TRBV30 and TRBJ1-6, with D unresolved. Germline CDR1 is GTSNPN and CDR2 is SVGIG (reference sequence). The CDR3 length is 15 residues. V shed 3 bases and J shed 10 bases, with 19 bases lying between them. The DNA of the CDR3 is TGTGCCTGGAGAGGAGGAAGTGGGAATCGATCACCCCTCCACTTT. Translation: CAWRGGSGNRSPLHF. Filled out from reference TRBV30 and TRBJ1-6, the complete variable domain reads SQTIHQWPATLVQPVGSPLSLECTVEGTSNPNLYWYRQAAGRGLQLLFYSVGIGQISSEVPQNLSASRPQDRQFILSSKKLLLSDSGFYLCAWRGGSGNRSPLHFGNGTRLTVT.

The gene calls are TRBV6-4 and TRBJ2-2, with D perhaps TRBD1 (5 bases). Germline loops: CDR1 MRHNA, CDR2 SNTAGT. CDR3 size: 20 residues. Trimming left V 0 bases short and J 0 bases short, with 20 bases between. The CDR3 DNA sequence: TGTGCCAGCAGTGACTCGAACTGGATCTTGGGGCGCACGAACACCGGGGAGCTGTTTTTT. It is translated as CASSDSNWILGRTNTGELFF.

The chain employs TRBV7-2 and TRBJ2-7; 12 nucleotides align to TRBD2. Germline V gene sequence: CDR1 SGHTA, CDR2 FQGNSA. V gave up 1 base and J gave up 4 bases; unmatched junction bases: 2. This CDR3 region has 15 residues. The CDR3 coding sequence is TGTGCCAGCAGCTTAGAACTAGCGGGGGGTTACGAGCAGTACTTC. Protein product: CASSLELAGGYEQYF.

J is TRBJ1-4 and V is TRBV28; 10 bases fit TRBD1. The CDR3 has 16 amino acids. The ends lost 5 bases at V and 4 bases at J; junction bases unmatched: 7. Germline V CDR1 and CDR2: MDHEN, SYDVKM. CDR3 region: CASSQTGGAGNEKLFF. The CDR3 DNA is TGTGCCAGCAGTCAGACAGGGGGCGCTGGTAATGAAAAACTGTTTTTT.

The J gene is TRBJ2-1, the V gene TRBV19; 8 bases map to TRBD2. V lost 8 bases and J lost 6; bases outside the gene matches: 12. Germline V gives CDR1 LNHDA, CDR2 SQIVND (reference sequence). The length of the CDR3 is 15 residues. The CDR3 here is CASVRGGIGSNEQFF. In DNA, the CDR3 is TGTGCCAGTGTCCGGGGGGGTATTGGTTCCAATGAGCAGTTCTTC. Drawing the rest from reference TRBV19 and TRBJ2-1, the complete variable domain is DGGITQSPKYLFRKEGQNVTLSCEQNLNHDAMYWYRQDPGQGLRLIYYSQIVNDFQKGDIAEGYSVSREKKESFPLTVTSAQKNPTAFYLCASVRGGIGSNEQFFGPGTRLTVL.

V gene TRBV18 combines with J gene TRBJ2-3; 16 bases are shared with TRBD2. The V gene's germline CDR1 is KGHSH and CDR2 LQKENI. The CDR3 contains 19 residues. The junction had 6 bases not matched to a gene; V was cut back by 2 bases and J by 1 base. CDR3 residues: CASSPGGLAGGRGTDTQYF. The CDR3 DNA follows: TGTGCCAGCTCACCAGGGGGACTAGCGGGAGGGCGGGGCACAGATACGCAGTATTTT.

V is TRBV10-3 and J is TRBJ2-7; 8 nucleotides match TRBD1. The germline gives CDR1 ENHRY, CDR2 SYGVKD. The CDR3 is 17 amino acids. Trimming removed 0 bases from V and 4 bases from J; junction bases left unmatched: 11. This CDR3 reads CAISESMDRELVYEQYF. For the CDR3, the DNA is TGTGCCATCAGTGAGTCGATGGACAGGGAATTAGTTTACGAGCAGTACTTC.

This clone occurred a few times. The V gene is TRBV6-4, the J gene TRBJ2-2; D possibly corresponds to TRBD1 (6 bases). The CDR3 has 15 residues. From germline, CDR1 is MRHNA and CDR2 SNTAGT. V was cut by 0 bases and J by 6 bases, with 11 bases left in between. For the CDR3, the DNA is TGTGCCAGCAGTGACTCAGACAGGACCCCCGGGGAGCTGTTTTTT. It translates to CASSDSDRTPGELFF.

Comment on this clone: The sample holds other DNA sequences that translate to the same CDR3. The J gene is TRBJ1-1, the V gene TRBV2; TRBD1 is a possible D gene (5 bases). The CDR3 covers 14 residues. Looked up from germline, CDR1 is SNHLY and CDR2 is FYNNEI. V lost 3 bases and J lost 2, with 10 bases in between. The CDR3 DNA reads TGTGCCAGCAGTGAGGGGGGTTTAAACACTGAAGCTTTCTTT. Encoded protein: CASSEGGLNTEAFF.

The chain links TRBV10-3 to TRBJ2-7; 11 nucleotides line up with TRBD1. Germline V CDR1 and CDR2: ENHRY, SYGVKD. V shed 4 bases and J 5 bases; nucleotides not matched to a gene: 10. CDR3 length: 16 residues. This CDR3 reads CAISAIRGQGDHEQYF. The DNA for the CDR3 is TGTGCCATCAGTGCTATACGGGGACAGGGGGACCACGAGCAGTACTTC.

In this sample, this clone turned up a few times. This sequence joins TRBV7-8 and TRBJ1-2; TRBD1 matches 7 bases. The germline V gene encodes CDR1 SGHVS and CDR2 FQNEAQ. The CDR3 runs to 15 residues. After removal of 1 base from V and 7 bases from J, the junction contained 9 bases not matched to a gene. The CDR3, as DNA: TGTGCCAGCAGCTTAGGTGGGGACAGTCGGCTTGGCTACACCTTC. Its protein is CASSLGGDSRLGYTF.